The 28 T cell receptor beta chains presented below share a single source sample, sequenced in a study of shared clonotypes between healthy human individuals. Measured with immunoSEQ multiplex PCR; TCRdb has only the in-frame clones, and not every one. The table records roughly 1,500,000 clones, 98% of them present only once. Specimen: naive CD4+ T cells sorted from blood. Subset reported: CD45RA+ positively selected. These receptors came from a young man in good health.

The chain's CDR3 is CASSPRLAGVGNEQFF. CDR3 sequence (DNA): TGTGCCAGCAGCCCCAGACTAGCGGGAGTGGGGAATGAGCAGTTCTTC. The chain is built from TRBV14 and TRBJ2-1; 12 nucleotides match TRBD2. CDR3 length: 16 residues. Germline V gives CDR1 SGHDN, CDR2 FVKESK. The V gene end was trimmed by 4 bases and the J gene end by 7 bases; junction bases not matched to a gene: 8.

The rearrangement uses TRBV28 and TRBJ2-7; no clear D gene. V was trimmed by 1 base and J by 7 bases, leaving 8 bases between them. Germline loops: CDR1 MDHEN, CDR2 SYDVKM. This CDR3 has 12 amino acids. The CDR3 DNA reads TGTGCCAGCAGTTTATTCGGTCGAGAGCAGTACTTC. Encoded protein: CASSLFGREQYF.

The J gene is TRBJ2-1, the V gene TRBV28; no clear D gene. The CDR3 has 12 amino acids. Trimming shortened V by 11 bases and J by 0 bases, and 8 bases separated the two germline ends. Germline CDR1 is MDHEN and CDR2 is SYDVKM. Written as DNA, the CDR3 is TGTGCCTGTTTTGGCTCCTACAATGAGCAGTTCTTC. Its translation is CACFGSYNEQFF.

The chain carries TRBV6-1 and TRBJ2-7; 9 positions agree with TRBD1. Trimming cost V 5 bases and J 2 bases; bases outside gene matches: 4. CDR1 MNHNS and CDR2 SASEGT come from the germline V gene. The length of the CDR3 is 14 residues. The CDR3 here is CASSPQGAPYEQYF. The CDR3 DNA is TGTGCCAGCAGTCCACAGGGGGCCCCCTACGAGCAGTACTTC.

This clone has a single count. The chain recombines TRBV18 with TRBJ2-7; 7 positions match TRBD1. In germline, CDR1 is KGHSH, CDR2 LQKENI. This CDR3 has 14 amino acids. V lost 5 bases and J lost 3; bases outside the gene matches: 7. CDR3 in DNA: TGTGCCAGCTCAATCGACAGGGAATACTACGAGCAGTACTTC. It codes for CASSIDREYYEQYF.

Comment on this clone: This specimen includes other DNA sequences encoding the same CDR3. CDR3 sequence: CASSSPSYEQYF. DNA of the CDR3: TGTGCCAGCAGCTCCCCATCCTACGAGCAGTACTTC. The chain links TRBV7-2 to TRBJ2-7; the D is unclear. V lost 4 bases and J 1 base, leaving 5 bases between the germline ends. Germline CDR1 is SGHTA and CDR2 is FQGNSA. CDR3 size: 12 residues.

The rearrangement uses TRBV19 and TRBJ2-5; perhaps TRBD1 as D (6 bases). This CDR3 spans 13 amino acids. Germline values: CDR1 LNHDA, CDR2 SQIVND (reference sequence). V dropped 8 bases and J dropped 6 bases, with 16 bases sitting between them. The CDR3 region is CASSAGDRQTQYF. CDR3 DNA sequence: TGTGCCAGTTCCGCAGGGGATCGTCAGACCCAGTACTTC.

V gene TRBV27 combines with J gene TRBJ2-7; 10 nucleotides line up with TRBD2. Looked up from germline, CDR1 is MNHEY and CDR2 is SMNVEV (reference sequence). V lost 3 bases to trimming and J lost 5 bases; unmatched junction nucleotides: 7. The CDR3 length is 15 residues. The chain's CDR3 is CASSFISGRAHEQYF. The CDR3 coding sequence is TGTGCCAGCAGTTTTATAAGCGGGAGGGCCCACGAGCAGTACTTC.

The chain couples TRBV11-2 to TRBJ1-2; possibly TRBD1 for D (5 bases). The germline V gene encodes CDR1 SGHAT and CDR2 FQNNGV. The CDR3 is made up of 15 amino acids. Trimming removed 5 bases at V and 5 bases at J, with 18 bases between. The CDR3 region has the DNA TGTGCCAGCAGCCTCGGGACCGACAGTGGTTATGGCTACACCTTC. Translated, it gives CASSLGTDSGYGYTF. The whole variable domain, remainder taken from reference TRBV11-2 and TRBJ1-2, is EAGVAQSPRYKIIEKRQSVAFWCNPISGHATLYWYQQILGQGPKLLIQFQNNGVVDDSQLPKDRFSAERLKGVDSTLKIQPAKLEDSAVYLCASSLGTDSGYGYTFGSGTRLTVV.

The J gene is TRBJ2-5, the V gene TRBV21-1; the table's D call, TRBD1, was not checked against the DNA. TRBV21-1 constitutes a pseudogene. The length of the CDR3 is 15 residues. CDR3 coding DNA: TGTGCCAGCAGCCCCCGACAGAAAGTGGGTGAGACCCAGTACTTC. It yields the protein CASSPRQKVGETQYF.

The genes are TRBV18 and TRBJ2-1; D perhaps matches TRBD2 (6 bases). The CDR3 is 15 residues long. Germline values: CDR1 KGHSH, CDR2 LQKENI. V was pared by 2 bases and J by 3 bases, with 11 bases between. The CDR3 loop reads CASSPSLANYNEQFF. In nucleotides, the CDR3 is TGTGCCAGCTCACCAAGCCTAGCGAACTACAATGAGCAGTTCTTC.

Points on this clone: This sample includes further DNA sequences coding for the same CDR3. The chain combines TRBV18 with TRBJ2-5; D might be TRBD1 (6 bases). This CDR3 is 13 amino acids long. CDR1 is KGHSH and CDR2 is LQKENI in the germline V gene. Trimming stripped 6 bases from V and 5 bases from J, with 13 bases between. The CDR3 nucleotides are TGTGCCAGCTCGCCAACAGGGATGGAGACCCAGTACTTC. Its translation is CASSPTGMETQYF.

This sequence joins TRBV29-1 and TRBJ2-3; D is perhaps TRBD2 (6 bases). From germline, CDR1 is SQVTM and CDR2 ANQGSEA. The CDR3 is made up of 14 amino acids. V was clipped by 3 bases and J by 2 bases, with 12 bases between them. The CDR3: CSVDVAGITDTQYF. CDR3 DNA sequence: TGCAGCGTTGATGTGGCGGGAATCACAGATACGCAGTATTTT.

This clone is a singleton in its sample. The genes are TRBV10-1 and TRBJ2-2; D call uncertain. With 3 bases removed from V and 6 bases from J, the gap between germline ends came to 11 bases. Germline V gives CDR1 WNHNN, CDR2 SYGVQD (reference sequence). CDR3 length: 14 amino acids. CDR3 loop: CASSDHRAAGELFF. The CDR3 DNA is TGCGCCAGCAGTGATCATAGGGCGGCCGGGGAGCTGTTTTTT.

CDR3 in DNA: TGTGCCAGCAGAAAAGACTGGGCGGGTGGCTACACCTTC. It yields the protein CASRKDWAGGYTF. This chain links TRBV6-1 with TRBJ1-2; D is ambiguous. The V end was cut by 6 bases, the J end by 7 bases, with 15 bases between. The CDR3 is 13 amino acids. Germline V gene data show CDR1 as MNHNS and CDR2 as SASEGT.

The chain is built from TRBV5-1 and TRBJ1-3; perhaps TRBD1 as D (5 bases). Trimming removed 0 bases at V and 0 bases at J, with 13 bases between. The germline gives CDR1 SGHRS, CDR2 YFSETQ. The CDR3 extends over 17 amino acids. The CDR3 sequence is CASSLAGGAVSGNTIYF. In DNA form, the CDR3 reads TGCGCCAGCAGCTTGGCCGGGGGTGCCGTCTCTGGAAACACCATATATTTT.

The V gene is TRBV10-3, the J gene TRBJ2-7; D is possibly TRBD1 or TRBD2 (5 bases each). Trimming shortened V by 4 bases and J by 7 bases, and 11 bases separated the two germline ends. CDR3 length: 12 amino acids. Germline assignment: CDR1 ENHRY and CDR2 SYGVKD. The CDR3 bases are TGTGCCATCAGTGGGGGGTCTTTGGAGCAGTACTTC. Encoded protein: CAISGGSLEQYF.

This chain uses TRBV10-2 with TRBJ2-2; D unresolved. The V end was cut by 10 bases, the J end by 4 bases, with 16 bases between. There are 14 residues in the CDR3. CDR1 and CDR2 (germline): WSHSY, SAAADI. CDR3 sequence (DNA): TGCGCCAACGTCCCGTACTTCCCCACCGGGGAGCTGTTTTTT. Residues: CANVPYFPTGELFF.

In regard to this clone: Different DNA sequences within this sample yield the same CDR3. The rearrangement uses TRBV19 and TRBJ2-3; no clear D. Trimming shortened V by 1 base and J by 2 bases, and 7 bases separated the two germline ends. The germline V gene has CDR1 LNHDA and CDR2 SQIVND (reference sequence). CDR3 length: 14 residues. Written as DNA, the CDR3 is TGTGCCAGTAGTATAGGGCAGAACACAGATACGCAGTATTTT. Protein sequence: CASSIGQNTDTQYF. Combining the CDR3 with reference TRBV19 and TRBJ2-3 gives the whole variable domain DGGITQSPKYLFRKEGQNVTLSCEQNLNHDAMYWYRQDPGQGLRLIYYSQIVNDFQKGDIAEGYSVSREKKESFPLTVTSAQKNPTAFYLCASSIGQNTDTQYFGPGTRLTVL.

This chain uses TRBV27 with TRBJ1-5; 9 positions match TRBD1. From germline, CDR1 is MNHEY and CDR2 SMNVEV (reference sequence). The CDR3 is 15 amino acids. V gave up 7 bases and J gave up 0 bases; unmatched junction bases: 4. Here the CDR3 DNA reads TGTGCCAGCACTAAGACAGGGGGTAGCAATCAGCCCCAGCATTTT. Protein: CASTKTGGSNQPQHF.

CDR3 in amino acids: CASSPHPVAGGGGANVLTF. DNA for the CDR3: TGTGCCAGCAGCCCCCACCCGGTAGCGGGAGGCGGTGGGGCCAACGTCCTGACTTTC. This rearrangement joins TRBV11-2 to TRBJ2-6, with 10 bases lining up with TRBD2. CDR1 SGHAT and CDR2 FQNNGV come from the germline V gene. After removal of 5 bases from V and 3 bases from J, the junction contained 13 bases not matched to a gene. The CDR3 totals 19 residues.

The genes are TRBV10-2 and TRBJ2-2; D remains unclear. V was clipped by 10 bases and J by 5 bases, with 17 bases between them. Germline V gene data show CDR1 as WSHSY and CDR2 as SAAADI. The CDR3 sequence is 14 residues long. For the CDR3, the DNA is TGCGCCATCTCGGAGATTGGCGAAACCGGGGAGCTGTTTTTT. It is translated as CAISEIGETGELFF.

CDR3 sequence reads: CASSRPGLADNNEQFF. CDR3 DNA sequence: TGTGCCAGCAGCCGCCCGGGACTAGCAGATAACAATGAGCAGTTCTTC. V is TRBV7-2 and J is TRBJ2-1; 9 nucleotides line up with TRBD2. The junction had 10 bases not matched to a gene; V was cut back by 5 bases and J by 5 bases. This CDR3 contains 16 residues. Germline V lookup: CDR1 SGHTA, CDR2 FQGNSA.

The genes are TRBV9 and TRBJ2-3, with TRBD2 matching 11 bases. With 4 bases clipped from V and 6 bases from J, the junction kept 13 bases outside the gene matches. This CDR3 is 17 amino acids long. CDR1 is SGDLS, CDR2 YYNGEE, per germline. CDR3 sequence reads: CASSLSTSGTVWDTQYF. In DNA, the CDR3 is TGTGCCAGCAGCTTATCGACTAGCGGGACTGTATGGGATACGCAGTATTTT.

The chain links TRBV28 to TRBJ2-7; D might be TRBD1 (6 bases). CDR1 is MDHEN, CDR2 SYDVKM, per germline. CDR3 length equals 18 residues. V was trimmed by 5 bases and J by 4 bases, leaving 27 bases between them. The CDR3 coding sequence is TGTGCCAGCAGTCCCCCTTGGGGGCCGATCCAATGGGGGTACGAGCAGTACTTC. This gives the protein CASSPPWGPIQWGYEQYF.

For the CDR3, the DNA is TGTGCCAGCAGTCAGTTACCAGGGGGGGAGTTAGCTGGCTACACCTTC. This encodes CASSQLPGGELAGYTF. The gene calls are TRBV6-6 and TRBJ1-2, with 7 bases that match TRBD1. Germline assignment: CDR1 MNHNY and CDR2 SVGAGI (reference sequence). V lost 5 bases, J lost 7 bases, and 16 bases stayed unmatched. The CDR3 is 16 amino acids.

CDR3 nucleotide sequence: TGCGCCAGCAGCTTGGCCGGGACAGGGCCCCACGAGCAGTACTTC. As protein: CASSLAGTGPHEQYF. The rearrangement uses TRBV5-1 and TRBJ2-7, with 9 bases matching TRBD1. V shed 0 bases and J 5 bases; nucleotides not matched to a gene: 6. The CDR3 totals 15 residues. CDR1 is SGHRS and CDR2 is YFSETQ in the germline V gene.

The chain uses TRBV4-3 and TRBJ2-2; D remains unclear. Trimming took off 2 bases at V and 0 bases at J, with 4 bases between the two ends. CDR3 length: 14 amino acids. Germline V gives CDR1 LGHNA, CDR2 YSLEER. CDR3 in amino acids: CASSQRTNTGELFF. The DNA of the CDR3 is TGCGCCAGCAGCCAAAGGACGAACACCGGGGAGCTGTTTTTT.